This entry describes one T cell receptor (beta chain). Its antigen remains unidentified. No qualities accompany the bases; no much larger clone lies one base away. Inclusive of the bounding cysteine and phenylalanine, the CDR3 is 11 residues long. The sequence is cut down to CDR3 DNA, 33 bases in frame from base 1. The germline V gene (reference sequence) gives CDR1 as DFQATT and CDR2 as SNEGSKA. Trimming takes 2 bases from V and 8 bases from J, and the germline ends sit 7 bases apart. The sample originates from a study of blood T cells in healthy people across ages (dated by TCRdb to the mid-2010s). The study in broad terms: In model experiments, roughly one uniquely barcoded TCR beta cDNA molecule per two T cells was captured by template switching. Age-related changes in TCR beta repertoire diversity were measured in the study by deep sequencing normalized with unique cDNA molecular identifiers. Donors were grouped into four age groups: young (average approximately 16 years), middle-aged (roughly 37), aged (around 66) and long-lived (about 82). To avoid experimental bias, donors of different ages were randomly spread across the sequencing lanes. Two additional independent replicas of 1 million unique cDNA reads from the same blood draw were analyzed for two donors (one aged 18 to 30 and one aged 80 or older). Study-wide findings and limitations: Bulk unsorted PBMC profiling prevented conclusive comparison of naive and antigen-experienced compartments. A strong correlation was found between observed TCR beta diversity and the percentage of naive T cells measured by flow cytometry. Donor CMV infection status was unknown, potentially confounding age-related changes in expanded clonotypes. The long-lived group showed more naive CD4+ T cells, fewer expanded clones and increased TCR diversity than the aged group, suggesting age selection. Estimates of total diversity from one million sequenced T cells were regarded as lower bounds and underestimates. As age increased, observed TCR beta diversity per million T cells dropped in a roughly linear way, and a significant reduction was already evident by age roughly 36.

The library was built by means of 5' RACE. Sequencing was carried out with an Illumina HiSeq 2500. The second PCR ran for roughly 7 to 11 cycles and used a J-beta primer mix along with a sample-barcoded 5' primer. Each TCR beta cDNA molecule received a unique molecular identifier from a template-switch 5' adaptor carrying 12 random nucleotides. Each sample yielded at least 3 million CDR3-containing paired-end reads. All of the RNA was converted into first-strand cDNA using the Mint cDNA synthesis kit, with a TRBC-specific oligonucleotide serving as the primer. Following uracil-DNA glycosylase treatment, a first 18-cycle PCR with universal primers M1SS and BC2_uni_R was performed on all cDNA. Concerning the study's data processing: Normalization of each sample was performed by random selection of 1 million high-quality reads, each carrying a distinct molecular identifier. Reads with shared molecular identifiers were discarded instead of being binned into consensus sequences. MiTCR, run with a Q25 quality threshold and the strictest error-elimination algorithm, handled CDR3 identification, clonotype clustering and error correction. Lower-bound total TCR beta diversity was estimated with a nonparametric unseen species model using Euler transformation. Through fastp at Q25 and MiXCR, TCRdb rebuilt clones from the public reads, retaining in-frame beta chains. Identical CDR3 proteins give one entry, which carries the most common genes and DNA. The V and J calls come from TCRdb's annotation, not from the publication. The table for this sample lists some 1.5 million distinct CDR3 sequences; roughly 30% of them were counted only once. Jointly, the top ten make up 7% to 9% of the sample.

Systemically healthy Caucasian individuals from Russia, 39 in total and aged roughly 6 to 95 years, were included as donors. Each donor gave 8 to 10 milliliters of peripheral blood, drawn into EDTA-treated Vacutainer tubes. Ficoll-Paque density-gradient centrifugation was used to isolate PBMCs, with at least 6 million per sample. Trizol reagent was used to extract total RNA from the PBMCs, yielding at least 6 micrograms per sample. The percentages of naive CD45RAhigh/CD27high T cells were determined by flow cytometry on a PBMC aliquot from every donor. The specimen was blood. The sequence was collected from a woman in her 30s in good health. Here the chain combines TRBV20-1 and TRBJ2-1; no D gene can be assigned with confidence. The nucleotide sequence reads TGCAGTGCTAGATTGGAGTATGAGCAGTTCTTC. The resulting protein is CSARLEYEQFF.